The 5 T cell receptor beta chains below were found in one sample sequenced in a study of blood T cell repertoires in COVID-19. The method was immunoSEQ multiplex PCR; TCRdb's version includes in-frame clones alone and lacks a portion of them. The sample holds about 240,000 clones, 81% seen once. Sequencing was carried out using peripheral blood. Receptors originate from an elderly woman with COVID-19, enrolled during active disease.

The V call is TRBV5-8, the J call TRBJ2-7; TRBD2 might be the D (6 bases). CDR1 SGHTS and CDR2 YDEGEE come from the germline V gene. The CDR3 runs to 12 residues. The germline V and J ends were trimmed by 0 bases and 11 bases, with 12 bases remaining between them. The CDR3 spells CASSLGGVGKYF. Written as DNA, the CDR3 is TGTGCCAGCAGCTTGGGGGGGGTCGGCAAGTACTTC.

This clone has just a few counts. This chain joins TRBV7-2 and TRBJ2-3; a possible D gene is TRBD2 (7 bases). This CDR3 is 15 amino acids long. V lost 1 base to trimming and J lost 5 bases, with 13 bases between them. Germline CDR1 is SGHTA and CDR2 is FQGNSA. Here the CDR3 DNA reads TGTGCCAGCAGCTTAGGGGGAGGGGGAGGAGATACGCAGTATTTT. Its translation is CASSLGGGGGDTQYF.

J is TRBJ1-1 and V is TRBV20-1; D unclear. Trimming took 5 bases from V and 1 from J, leaving 5 bases between them. This CDR3 has 11 residues. Looked up from germline, CDR1 is DFQATT and CDR2 is SNEGSKA (reference sequence). CDR3 sequence (DNA): TGCAGTGCTCGTTGGAACACTGAAGCTTTCTTT. Residues: CSARWNTEAFF.

The chain couples TRBV5-4 to TRBJ1-1, with no clear D. CDR1 SGHNT and CDR2 YYREEE come from the germline V gene (reference sequence). Trimming cost V 3 bases and J 3 bases, with 9 bases left between them. The CDR3 is 13 amino acids. The chain's CDR3 is CASSYTDHTEAFF. CDR3 sequence (DNA): TGTGCCAGCAGCTATACAGACCACACTGAAGCTTTCTTT.

The J gene is TRBJ1-1, the V gene TRBV5-6; 8 bases are shared with TRBD1. The V segment lost 3 bases and the J segment 3 bases; nucleotides outside the gene matches: 7. Germline CDR1 reads SGHDT; CDR2 reads YYEEEE. The CDR3 extends over 15 amino acids. The CDR3 region has the DNA TGTGCCAGCAGCTCGTCAGGGGGCGCGGACACTGAAGCTTTCTTT. Residues: CASSSSGGADTEAFF.